Sequencing of this T cell receptor (beta chain) was carried out in a study of T cell responses to AZD1222 COVID-19 vaccine. The study, taken as a whole, reports: Baseline serology detected seropositivity in only five to seven AZD1222 recipients. Donors were largely white British and mainly female; clonal diversity was possibly underestimated.

This clone was counted only a few times. What it recognizes is unknown. CDR3 length equals 16 residues. Repertoires were generated with immunoSEQ multiplex PCR, while TCRdb's copy carries only in-frame clones and drops some. The sample carries fewer than 120,000 clones, over 85% recorded once. This sequence joins TRBV7-5 and TRBJ1-6. TRBV7-5 is assigned pseudogene status. The source was peripheral blood, collected 28 days after the second AZD1222 dose. The source is an adult who received the AZD1222 COVID-19 vaccine. The CDR3 spells CATMGSFGRYNSPLHF. As DNA, the CDR3 is TGTGCCACAATGGGTTCTTTCGGCCGCTATAATTCACCCCTCCACTTT.